The clone carrying this T cell receptor (beta chain) was picked up a small number of times. The antigen remains unidentified. CDR3 length equals 13 residues. Trimming shortened V by 6 bases and J by 7 bases, and 10 bases separated the two germline ends. Germline assignment: CDR1 KGHSH and CDR2 LQKENI. The time point is: persistent/refractory GD, antithyroid drugs over 5 years with positive TRAb. The TCR library was made from RNA extracted from PBMCs. Clinicians diagnosed Graves' disease using American Thyroid Association guidelines. The patient group derived from an endocrinology department in Xi'an, China. The sample originates from a study of regulatory T cells in long-lasting Graves disease. Overall study results and limits: Persistent disease was associated with favored TRBV28 usage and with favored use of TRBJ1-2 and TRBJ2-5. Thyroid tissue was not studied; only peripheral blood was.

Building the TCR beta libraries relied on iRepertoire HTBI primers, and CDR3 regions underwent Arm-PCR. TCRdb analysed the multiplex PCR reads with MiXCR anew, one entry per CDR3 protein. The sample lists hundreds of thousands of distinct CDR3 sequences, under 25% occurring once. Source: peripheral blood mononuclear cells (PBMCs), taken when the disease was refractory, from a patient treated with antithyroid drugs. V usage is TRBV18 and J usage is TRBJ1-6; no definite D call. This TCR came from a female donor with Graves disease. CDR3 protein: CASSEWGNSPLHF. The CDR3 bases are TGTGCCAGCTCTGAATGGGGAAATTCACCCCTCCACTTT.